A selection of T cell receptor beta chains follows, all from one sample in a study of cytomegalovirus exposure and HLA in healthy donors. Method: immunoSEQ multiplex PCR; TCRdb's copy keeps in-frame clones and lacks some. The data contain some 60,000 clones, 80% of them singletons. Sequencing input: PBMCs. The origin of the receptors is a woman between 40 and 50 years old in good health and CMV-seronegative. Each CDR3 is given with its conserved first and last residue. D genes are given only for firm matches. Clone size, where shown, is once, few, many, or a class for clones that have expanded.

cdr3_aa cdr3_nt v_call clone_size j_call d_call
CASTHGQSSYNEQFF TGCGCCAGCACCCACGGACAAAGCTCCTACAATGAGCAGTTCTTC TRBV4-1 - TRBJ2-1 -
CASSYSGGRNYGYTF TGTGCCAGCAGTTACTCGGGTGGCAGGAACTATGGCTACACCTTC TRBV6-6 - TRBJ1-2 -
CASRLQVSSYNEQFF TGCGCCAGCAGACTTCAGGTTAGCTCCTACAATGAGCAGTTCTTC TRBV5-1 once TRBJ2-1 -
CASSPDREYGYTF TGTGCCAGCTCACCAGACAGGGAGTATGGCTACACCTTC TRBV18 few TRBJ1-2 TRBD1
CASSRGGNNQPQHF TGTGCCAGTTCTAGAGGGGGTAACAATCAGCCCCAGCATTTT TRBV19 - TRBJ1-5 -
CASSLGAGTSGDTQYF TGTGCCAGCAGCTTAGGGGCCGGGACTAGCGGGGATACGCAGTATTTT TRBV11-2 - TRBJ2-3 TRBD2
CASSFLSAGTSQETQYF TGTGCCAGCAGCTTCCTATCAGCCGGGACTAGCCAAGAGACCCAGTACTTC TRBV7-6 - TRBJ2-5 TRBD2
CASSFNRGYEQYF TGTGCCAGCAGTTTCAACAGGGGCTACGAGCAGTACTTC TRBV27 - TRBJ2-7 TRBD1
CASSFGGTTNEKLFF TGTGCCAGCAGTTTTGGTGGGACTACTAATGAAAAACTGTTTTTT TRBV27 - TRBJ1-4 -
CASSRGSDHSNQPQHF TGTGCCAGCAGCCGGGGGTCCGATCATAGCAATCAGCCCCAGCATTTT TRBV5-8 - TRBJ1-5 -
CSSSSPVGTSGRNEQFF TGTTCCAGCAGCTCCCCTGTCGGGACTAGCGGGAGGAATGAGCAGTTCTTC TRBV7-9 - TRBJ2-1 TRBD2
CASSIGTSFGLVNEQFF TGTGCCAGCAGCATAGGGACTAGTTTTGGTCTTGTGAATGAGCAGTTCTTC TRBV7-8 - TRBJ2-1 TRBD2
CASSQDSGGLAGGNEQFF TGCGCCAGCAGCCAAGATAGTGGGGGACTAGCGGGAGGAAATGAGCAGTTCTTC TRBV4-1 - TRBJ2-1 TRBD2
CASSQEGAPRLF TGTGCCAGCAGCCAAGAAGGGGCGCCCCGGCTCTTC TRBV14 once TRBJ2-1 -
CASSLGLRGRHTGELFF TGTGCCAGCAGCTTGGGTTTAAGGGGGCGACACACCGGGGAGCTGTTTTTT TRBV5-4 - TRBJ2-2 TRBD1
CASSLRQGNEKLFF TGTGCCAGCTCACTCCGACAGGGGAATGAAAAACTGTTTTTT TRBV18 - TRBJ1-4 TRBD1
CASSQEDSLSGNTIYF TGCGCCAGCAGCCAAGAGGACAGTTTGTCCGGAAACACCATATATTTT TRBV4-1 - TRBJ1-3 -
CASSAGTATYEQYF TGTGCCAGCAGCGCAGGGACAGCAACCTACGAGCAGTACTTC TRBV7-9 - TRBJ2-7 TRBD1
CSAFEGGVDYGYTF TGCAGCGCCTTTGAAGGGGGGGTGGACTATGGCTACACCTTC TRBV29-1 few TRBJ1-2 -
CSVVFRGSNQPQHF TGCAGCGTTGTCTTCAGGGGTAGCAATCAGCCCCAGCATTTT TRBV29-1 once TRBJ1-5 -
CASSVGGQVAETQYF TGTGCCAGCAGCGTAGGGGGACAGGTGGCAGAGACCCAGTACTTC TRBV9 few TRBJ2-5 TRBD1
CASSLFLTGEETQYF TGTGCCAGCAGCTTATTCCTGACAGGGGAAGAGACCCAGTACTTC TRBV7-2 - TRBJ2-5 TRBD1
CASSTLDSSYGYTF TGTGCCAGCAGCACCCTGGACAGCTCCTATGGCTACACCTTC TRBV9 few TRBJ1-2 -
CASSLQGERPQHF TGTGCCAGCAGTCTACAGGGGGAGCGGCCCCAGCATTTT TRBV6-6 few TRBJ1-5 TRBD1
CASSPQVGLAGGEQYF TGCGCCAGCAGCCCCCAAGTAGGACTAGCGGGAGGCGAGCAGTACTTC TRBV4-3 once TRBJ2-7 TRBD2
CASSEPASGSSSFF TGCGCCAGCAGTGAGCCGGCTAGCGGGAGTTCTTCGTTCTTC TRBV10-2 - TRBJ2-1 TRBD2
CATSKDRSYEQYF TGTGCCACCAGCAAAGACAGGTCCTACGAGCAGTACTTC TRBV15 - TRBJ2-7 -
CASSFTESYNEQFF TGTGCCAGCAGCTTTACAGAATCCTACAATGAGCAGTTCTTC TRBV7-6 - TRBJ2-1 -
CASSFPGQGTTEAFF TGTGCCAGCAGCTTCCCAGGACAGGGGACCACTGAAGCTTTCTTT TRBV5-4 - TRBJ1-1 TRBD1
CASSDGGRAEETQYF TGTGCCAGCAGTGATGGCGGGAGGGCCGAGGAGACCCAGTACTTC TRBV25-1 few TRBJ2-5 TRBD2
CASRAKTSGKGDTQYF TGTGCCAGCAGGGCTAAGACTAGCGGCAAGGGAGATACGCAGTATTTT TRBV2 - TRBJ2-3 TRBD2
CASSFGLGLRGRFSNEQFF TGCGCCAGCAGCTTCGGACTGGGCTTAAGGGGGCGATTTAGCAATGAGCAGTTCTTC TRBV5-1 - TRBJ2-1 TRBD1
CASSEPGTGGSYEQYF TGTGCCAGCAGCGAACCCGGGACAGGGGGTTCCTACGAGCAGTACTTC TRBV2 - TRBJ2-7 TRBD1
CASSLFGLAGSEQFF TGTGCCAGCAGCTTATTTGGACTAGCGGGAAGCGAGCAGTTCTTC TRBV7-3 - TRBJ2-1 TRBD2
CSVGPSGRAYSYNEQFF TGCAGCGTTGGCCCAAGCGGGAGAGCATACTCCTACAATGAGCAGTTCTTC TRBV29-1 - TRBJ2-1 TRBD2
CASSLWGHNTEAFF TGTGCCAGCAGTTTGTGGGGGCATAACACTGAAGCTTTCTTT TRBV27 - TRBJ1-1 -
CASSFAGASYNEQFF TGCGCCAGCAGCTTTGCAGGGGCCAGCTACAATGAGCAGTTCTTC TRBV5-1 - TRBJ2-1 -
CASSVSGTGDQPQHF TGTGCCAGCAGTGTCTCCGGGACAGGAGACCAGCCCCAGCATTTT TRBV28 - TRBJ1-5 TRBD1
CASSAQDASYEQYF TGCGCCAGCAGCGCACAGGACGCCTCCTACGAGCAGTACTTC TRBV5-1 - TRBJ2-7 -
CASSPPGQGRVYEQYF TGTGCCAGCTCACCACCTGGGCAGGGAAGAGTCTACGAGCAGTACTTC TRBV18 - TRBJ2-7 -
CASSLSTGQETQYF TGCGCCAGCAGCCTATCGACAGGACAAGAGACCCAGTACTTC TRBV5-1 - TRBJ2-5 -
CASSPASAQRTEAFF TGTGCCAGCTCACCCGCGTCAGCCCAGAGGACTGAAGCTTTCTTT TRBV18 - TRBJ1-1 -
CASSQTGELFF TGTGCCAGCTCGCAGACCGGGGAGCTGTTTTTT TRBV18 - TRBJ2-2 -
CASSFGSSSYNEQFF TGCGCCAGCAGCTTCGGGTCGAGCTCCTACAATGAGCAGTTCTTC TRBV5-1 - TRBJ2-1 -
CSVDGAGGNYGYTF TGCAGCGTTGATGGTGCAGGGGGTAACTATGGCTACACCTTC TRBV29-1 - TRBJ1-2 TRBD1
CASSRGLAGGNEQFF TGTGCCAGCAGCCGAGGACTAGCGGGGGGCAATGAGCAGTTCTTC TRBV7-2 medium-sized TRBJ2-1 TRBD2
CASHTTGGYSYEQYF TGTGCCAGCCACACGACAGGGGGCTACTCCTACGAGCAGTACTTC TRBV19 - TRBJ2-7 TRBD1
CASSLQGYGYTF TGTGCCAGCAGTTTACAGGGCTATGGCTACACCTTC TRBV28 - TRBJ1-2 -
CASSPSENTEAFF TGTGCCAGCAGCCCAAGCGAGAACACTGAAGCTTTCTTT TRBV11-3 - TRBJ1-1 -
CASSVGQLSNQPQHF TGTGCCAGCAGCGTAGGACAGCTTAGCAATCAGCCCCAGCATTTT TRBV9 - TRBJ1-5 -
CASSARGGVPSGNYEQYF TGTGCCAGCAGCGCGAGAGGGGGGGTTCCTAGCGGTAACTACGAGCAGTACTTC TRBV7-2 - TRBJ2-7 -
CASSLVAGTDIQYF TGTGCCAGCAGTTTAGTTGCAGGGACAGACATTCAGTACTTC TRBV28 - TRBJ2-4 TRBD1
CFCSGVTNTEAFF TGCTTCTGCTCGGGGGTAACGAACACTGAAGCTTTCTTT TRBV6-1 - TRBJ1-1 -